These 23 T cell receptor beta chains were sequenced from one sample in a study of early T cells in non-severe SARS-CoV-2 infection. A single record per CDR3 protein comes from TCRdb applying MiXCR to the 5' RACE reads. This repertoire shows tens of thousands of distinct CDR3 sequences, 5.8% found once; its top ten account for about 8%. Sequencing used whole blood. The receptors were sampled from an adult who was a healthcare worker with PCR-confirmed SARS-CoV-2 infection or an uninfected control (not recorded which).

In this sample, this clonotype turned up many times. V gene TRBV7-2 combines with J gene TRBJ2-7; TRBD2 aligns across 13 bases. Trimming removed 3 bases from V and 7 bases from J; junction bases left unmatched: 3. The CDR3 contains 14 residues. Germline CDR1 is SGHTA and CDR2 is FQGNSA. The CDR3 nucleotides read TGTGCCAGCAGCTTCGGGACTAGCGGGGTAGAGCAGTACTTC. Amino acids: CASSFGTSGVEQYF.

This clonotype has a handful of counts. The chain recombines TRBV6-4 with TRBJ1-1; tentative D call: TRBD1 (6 bases). The germline V and J ends were trimmed by 0 bases and 7 bases, with 15 bases remaining between them. CDR3 length: 15 amino acids. Germline CDR1 and CDR2: MRHNA and SNTAGT. The CDR3 protein is CASSDSMQGPNEAFF. The CDR3 region has the DNA TGTGCCAGCAGTGACTCCATGCAGGGGCCGAATGAAGCTTTCTTT.

The table lists this clonotype with a count of one. The J gene is TRBJ2-4, the V gene TRBV2; D unresolved. The CDR3 loop spans 14 amino acids. The V and J ends lost 3 bases and 4 bases respectively, with 10 bases between them. Looked up from germline, CDR1 is SNHLY and CDR2 is FYNNEI. Here the CDR3 reads CASSESYMKNIQYF. The CDR3 coding sequence is TGTGCCAGCAGTGAGTCCTATATGAAAAACATTCAGTACTTC.

This clonotype was detected many times. The chain has TRBV15 and TRBJ2-7, with 7 positions matching TRBD2. V trimming: 5 bases; J trimming: 4 bases; junction bases outside the gene matches: 11. The CDR3 is 15 amino acids. From germline, CDR1 is LNHNV and CDR2 YYDKDF (reference sequence). CDR3 in DNA: TGTGCCACCAGCGGAGCCAAAGCCGGGGGGTACGAGCAGTACTTC. Protein product: CATSGAKAGGYEQYF. The variable domain in full, completed from reference TRBV15 and TRBJ2-7, reads DAMVIQNPRYQVTQFGKPVTLSCSQTLNHNVMYWYQQKSSQAPKLLFHYYDKDFNNEADTPDNFQSRRPNTSFCFLDIRSPGLGDTAMYLCATSGAKAGGYEQYFGPGTRLTVT.

This clonotype has ten or more counts. The chain recombines TRBV7-9 with TRBJ1-1; maybe TRBD1 (5 bases). V was shortened by 7 bases and J by 6 bases, with 18 bases between the two germline ends. Germline V gene sequence: CDR1 SEHNR, CDR2 FQNEAQ (reference sequence). The CDR3 is made up of 14 amino acids. CDR3 bases: TGTGCCAGCACTTCCCGGGACCCAGGACCTGAAGCTTTCTTT. It encodes CASTSRDPGPEAFF.

This clonotype occurred many times. The chain has TRBV7-8 and TRBJ2-5; 10 positions agree with TRBD2. Germline V lookup: CDR1 SGHVS, CDR2 FQNEAQ. V was clipped by 2 bases and J by 5 bases; unmatched bases: 8. The CDR3 spans 16 residues. CDR3 coding DNA: TGTGCCAGCAGCTTAACGGAGCGGGGGGGCCGGGAGACCCAGTACTTC. Its translation: CASSLTERGGRETQYF.

This clonotype was seen more than once but under ten times. The chain carries TRBV28 and TRBJ2-1; 16 bases agree with TRBD2. The CDR3 covers 16 residues. Losses at the gene ends were 4 bases for V and 7 bases for J; bases not matched to a gene: 4. Germline V gene data show CDR1 as MDHEN and CDR2 as SYDVKM. CDR3 loop: CASSWGLAGGRNEQFF. CDR3 bases: TGTGCCAGCAGTTGGGGACTAGCGGGAGGGCGAAATGAGCAGTTCTTC.

Many counts were recorded for this clonotype. This chain links TRBV24-1 with TRBJ2-4, with TRBD2 as a possible D gene (5 bases). The germline gives CDR1 KGHDR, CDR2 SFDVKD. Trimming took 5 bases from V and 3 from J, leaving 13 bases between them. There are 15 residues in the CDR3. As DNA, the CDR3 is TGTGCCACCAGTGCTACCGACGGACTCAAAAACATTCAGTACTTC. Its translation is CATSATDGLKNIQYF.

The sample holds many counts of this clonotype. The rearrangement uses TRBV9 and TRBJ2-3; D remains ambiguous. Germline assignment: CDR1 SGDLS and CDR2 YYNGEE. Trimming shortened V by 4 bases and J by 1 base, and 7 bases separated the two germline ends. CDR3 size: 13 residues. This CDR3 reads CASSPHGTDTQYF. The CDR3 DNA reads as TGTGCCAGCAGCCCGCACGGCACAGATACGCAGTATTTT.

At least ten counts were recorded for this clonotype. The chain combines TRBV19 with TRBJ1-5; D is undetermined. Trimming took off 7 bases at V and 4 bases at J, with 11 bases between the two ends. Germline CDR1 reads LNHDA; CDR2 reads SQIVND (reference sequence). This CDR3 is built from 13 residues. The CDR3 region has the DNA TGTGCCAGTAAGGAGACGGGGAATCAGCCCCAGCATTTT. Translating it yields CASKETGNQPQHF.

CDR3 loop: CASSLEGSNQPQHF. CDR3 DNA: TGCGCCAGCAGCTTGGAAGGAAGCAATCAGCCCCAGCATTTT. The chain uses TRBV5-1 and TRBJ1-5; the D is unclear. The CDR3 is 14 amino acids. Germline CDR1 reads SGHRS; CDR2 reads YFSETQ. The V end was cut by 0 bases, the J end by 1 base, with 5 bases between.

The chain has TRBV20-1 and TRBJ2-7; TRBD2 matches 9 bases. This CDR3 is built from 15 residues. Germline V gene data show CDR1 as DFQATT and CDR2 as SNEGSKA (reference sequence). V shed 1 base and J 0 bases; nucleotides not matched to a gene: 4. The CDR3 DNA sequence: TGCAGTGCTAGAGGGGCTAGCGGGGTCTCCTACGAGCAGTACTTC. Residues: CSARGASGVSYEQYF.

The chain links TRBV5-1 to TRBJ2-1; the D is unclear. This CDR3 has 12 amino acids. Trimming left V 3 bases short and J 8 bases short, with 9 bases between. Germline-derived CDR1 and CDR2 are SGHRS and YFSETQ. The CDR3 DNA is TGCGCCAGCAGCTCCCGAGCAGATGAGCAGTTCTTC. It yields the protein CASSSRADEQFF.

This clonotype was detected many times. The genes are TRBV7-9 and TRBJ2-3, with D hard to call. Germline V lookup: CDR1 SEHNR, CDR2 FQNEAQ (reference sequence). Trimming took 0 bases from V and 0 from J, leaving 7 bases between them. The CDR3 covers 15 residues. CDR3 in amino acids: CASSLAPASTDTQYF. The CDR3 DNA reads TGTGCCAGCAGCTTAGCTCCGGCTAGCACAGATACGCAGTATTTT.

This clonotype was observed a handful of times. CDR3 nucleotides: TGCAGCGTTGAAAAATCCCCCCCCTACGAGCAGTACTTC. Translated: CSVEKSPPYEQYF. This chain links TRBV29-1 with TRBJ2-7; D gene uncertain. The CDR3 is 13 amino acids. CDR1 is SQVTM, CDR2 ANQGSEA, per germline. Trimming pared 2 bases from V and 2 bases from J, leaving 10 bases between.

This clonotype was detected ten times or more. V is TRBV6-2 or TRBV6-3 and J is TRBJ1-2; D remains ambiguous. The CDR3 has 14 residues. With 3 bases removed from V and 2 bases from J, the gap between germline ends came to 10 bases. Germline-derived CDR1 and CDR2 are MNHEY and SVGEGT. CDR3 protein: CASSYMDQNYGYTF. DNA for the CDR3: TGTGCCAGCAGTTATATGGACCAAAACTATGGCTACACCTTC.

This clonotype was detected a few times. V gene TRBV7-9 combines with J gene TRBJ2-1; maybe TRBD1 (5 bases). Germline V lookup: CDR1 SEHNR, CDR2 FQNEAQ (reference sequence). This CDR3 is built from 15 residues. Trimming shortened V by 5 bases and J by 2 bases, and 13 bases separated the two germline ends. The DNA for the CDR3 is TGTGCCAGCAGCCCGCTGGGGCGGCCCTACAATGAGCAGTTCTTC. This sequence encodes CASSPLGRPYNEQFF.

This clonotype was found many times. This chain links TRBV20-1 with TRBJ2-4; 9 bases fit TRBD1. The CDR3 has 13 amino acids. From germline, CDR1 is DFQATT and CDR2 SNEGSKA (reference sequence). V lost 6 bases and J lost 3; bases outside the gene matches: 3. The chain's CDR3 is CSAKTGGKNIQYF. DNA of the CDR3: TGCAGTGCAAAGACAGGGGGCAAAAACATTCAGTACTTC.

Ten or more counts support this clonotype. This sequence joins TRBV20-1 and TRBJ2-7, with D unclear. V gave up 5 bases and J gave up 6 bases, with 8 bases separating them. This CDR3 comprises 10 residues. CDR1 is DFQATT and CDR2 is SNEGSKA in the germline V gene (reference sequence). The CDR3 reads CSAGRLEQYF. The CDR3 nucleotides are TGCAGTGCTGGGCGTCTCGAGCAGTACTTC.

In this sample, this clonotype turned up many times. The chain couples TRBV21-1 to TRBJ1-2; TRBD1, the D gene given by the table, was not confirmed from the DNA. TRBV21-1 constitutes a pseudogene. This CDR3 has 14 amino acids. The CDR3 here is CANGDRGDIAGYTF. CDR3 DNA sequence: TGTGCCAACGGAGACAGGGGAGACATAGCGGGCTACACCTTC.

This clonotype was observed many times. This sequence joins TRBV20-1 and TRBJ2-7; 9 positions match TRBD2. V lost 5 bases and J lost 2; bases outside the gene matches: 10. The CDR3 is 15 residues long. Looked up from germline, CDR1 is DFQATT and CDR2 is SNEGSKA (reference sequence). The CDR3 is CSADAGASGTYEQYF. The CDR3 DNA reads TGCAGTGCTGACGCTGGAGCTAGCGGGACCTACGAGCAGTACTTC.

This clonotype came up many times. The chain employs TRBV6-6 and TRBJ2-3, with a tentative D call TRBD2 (6 bases). The CDR3 length is 14 residues. Germline V gives CDR1 MNHNY, CDR2 SVGAGI (reference sequence). V gave up 7 bases and J gave up 0 bases, with 11 bases separating them. The CDR3 region has the DNA TGTGCCAGCAATAAAGGAGGGAGCACAGATACGCAGTATTTT. Translating gives CASNKGGSTDTQYF.

This clonotype occurred many times. The chain joins TRBV29-1 to TRBJ2-7; D is unresolved. The germline V gene encodes CDR1 SQVTM and CDR2 ANQGSEA. This CDR3 contains 15 residues. The germline V and J ends were trimmed by 4 bases and 3 bases, with 19 bases remaining between them. The CDR3 protein is CSVVSWATFRYEQYF. Here the CDR3 DNA reads TGCAGCGTTGTAAGCTGGGCGACATTCCGCTACGAGCAGTACTTC.